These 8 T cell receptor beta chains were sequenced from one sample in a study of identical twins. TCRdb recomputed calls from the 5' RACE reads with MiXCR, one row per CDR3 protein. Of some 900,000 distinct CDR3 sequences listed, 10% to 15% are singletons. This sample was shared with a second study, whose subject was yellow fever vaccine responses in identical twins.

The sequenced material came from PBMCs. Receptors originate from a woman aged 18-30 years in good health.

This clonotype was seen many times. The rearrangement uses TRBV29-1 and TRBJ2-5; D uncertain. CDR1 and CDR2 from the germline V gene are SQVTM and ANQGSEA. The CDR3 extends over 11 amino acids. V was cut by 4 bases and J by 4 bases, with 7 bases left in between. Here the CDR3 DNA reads TGCAGCGTTGTTTGGGGAGAGACCCAGTACTTC. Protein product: CSVVWGETQYF. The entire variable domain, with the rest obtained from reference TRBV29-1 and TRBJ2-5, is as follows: SAVISQKPSRDICQRGTSLTIQCQVDSQVTMMFWYRQQPGQSLTLIATANQGSEATYESGFVIDKFPISRPNLTFSTLTVSNMSPEDSSIYLCSVVWGETQYFGPGTRLLVL.

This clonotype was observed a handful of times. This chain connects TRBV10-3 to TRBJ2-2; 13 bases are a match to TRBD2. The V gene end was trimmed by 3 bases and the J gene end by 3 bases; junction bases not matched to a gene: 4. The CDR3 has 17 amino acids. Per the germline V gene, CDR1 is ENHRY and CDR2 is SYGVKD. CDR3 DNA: TGTGCCATCAGTGATTACGGACTAGCGGGAGACACCGGGGAGCTGTTTTTT. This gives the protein CAISDYGLAGDTGELFF.

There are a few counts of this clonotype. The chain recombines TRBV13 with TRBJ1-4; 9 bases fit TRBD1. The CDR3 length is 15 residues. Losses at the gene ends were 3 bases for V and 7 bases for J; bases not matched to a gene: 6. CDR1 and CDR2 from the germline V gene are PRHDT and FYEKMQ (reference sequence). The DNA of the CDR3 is TGTGCCAGCAGCTTGGCGGGACAGGGAAGTGAAAAACTGTTTTTT. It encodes CASSLAGQGSEKLFF.

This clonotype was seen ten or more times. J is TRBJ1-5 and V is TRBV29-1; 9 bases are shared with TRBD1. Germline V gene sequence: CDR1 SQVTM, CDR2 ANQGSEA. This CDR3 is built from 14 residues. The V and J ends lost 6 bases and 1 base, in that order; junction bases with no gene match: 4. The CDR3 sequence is CSVGQGSSNQPQHF. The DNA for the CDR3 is TGCAGCGTCGGACAGGGGTCGAGCAATCAGCCCCAGCATTTT.

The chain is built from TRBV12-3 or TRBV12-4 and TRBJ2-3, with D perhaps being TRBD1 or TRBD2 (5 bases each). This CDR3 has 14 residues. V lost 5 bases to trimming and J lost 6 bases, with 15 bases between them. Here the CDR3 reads CASSGHGTRDTQYF. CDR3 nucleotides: TGTGCCAGCAGTGGACATGGGACGAGGGATACGCAGTATTTT.

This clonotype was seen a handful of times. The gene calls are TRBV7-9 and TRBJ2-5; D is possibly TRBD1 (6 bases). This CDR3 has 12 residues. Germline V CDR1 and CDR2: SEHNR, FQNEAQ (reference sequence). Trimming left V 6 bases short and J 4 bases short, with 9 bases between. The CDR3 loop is CASRTGTETQYF. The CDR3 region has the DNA TGTGCCAGCAGAACAGGGACAGAGACCCAGTACTTC.

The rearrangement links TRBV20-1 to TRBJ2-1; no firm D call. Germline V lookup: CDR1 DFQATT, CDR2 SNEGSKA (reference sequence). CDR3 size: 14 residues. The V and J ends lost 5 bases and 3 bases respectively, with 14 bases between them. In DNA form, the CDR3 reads TGCAGTGCTCCCCGATTGGCTGACTACAATGAGCAGTTCTTC. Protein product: CSAPRLADYNEQFF.

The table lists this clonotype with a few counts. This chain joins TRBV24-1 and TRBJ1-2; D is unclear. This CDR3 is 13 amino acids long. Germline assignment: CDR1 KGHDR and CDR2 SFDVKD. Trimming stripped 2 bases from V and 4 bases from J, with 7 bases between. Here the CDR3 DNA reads TGTGCCACCAGTGATTCTCAGGTCTATGGCTACACCTTC. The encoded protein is CATSDSQVYGYTF.